These 4 T cell receptor beta chains were sequenced from one sample in a study of cytomegalovirus exposure and HLA in healthy donors. The PCR used 60 Vbeta and 13 Jbeta primers. TCRdb's table, derived via immunoSEQ multiplex PCR, lists solely in-frame clones and lacks some. The table includes about 250,000 clones, around 90% detected once. Sequenced sample: PBMCs. Receptors originate from a girl aged 2 to 9 in good health and CMV-seronegative.

This chain uses TRBV29-1 with TRBJ1-2; D perhaps matches TRBD1 (5 bases). The V end lost 6 bases, the J end lost 4 bases, and 18 bases lay between the germline ends. CDR1 is SQVTM and CDR2 is ANQGSEA in the germline V gene. This CDR3 spans 14 amino acids. The CDR3 DNA reads as TGCAGCGTGGCCTCAGGGTCCGGGGGCTATGGCTACACCTTC. Its translation: CSVASGSGGYGYTF.

This chain connects TRBV7-8 to TRBJ2-5; 7 bases line up with TRBD2. The V and J ends lost 5 bases and 2 bases, in that order; junction bases with no gene match: 5. The CDR3 contains 14 residues. Germline V gives CDR1 SGHVS, CDR2 FQNEAQ. The DNA of the CDR3 is TGTGCCAGCAGCCCTCGGCGGGGGCAAGAGACCCAGTACTTC. The encoded protein is CASSPRRGQETQYF.

The chain joins TRBV11-1 to TRBJ2-7; TRBD2 matches at 13 bases. Looked up from germline, CDR1 is SGHAT and CDR2 is FQDESV (reference sequence). The CDR3 is 15 residues long. V lost 5 bases to trimming and J lost 3 bases; unmatched junction nucleotides: 4. The CDR3 spells CASSELAGGNYEQYF. CDR3 bases: TGTGCCAGCAGCGAACTAGCGGGGGGGAACTACGAGCAGTACTTC.

The chain joins TRBV15 to TRBJ1-3; TRBD1 is a possible D gene (5 bases). Trimming shortened V by 4 bases and J by 2 bases, and 15 bases separated the two germline ends. Germline V gene data show CDR1 as LNHNV and CDR2 as YYDKDF (reference sequence). The CDR3 is made up of 16 amino acids. CDR3 sequence reads: CATSMGGLRAGNTIYF. CDR3 bases: TGTGCCACCAGCATGGGGGGACTAAGAGCTGGAAACACCATATATTTT.